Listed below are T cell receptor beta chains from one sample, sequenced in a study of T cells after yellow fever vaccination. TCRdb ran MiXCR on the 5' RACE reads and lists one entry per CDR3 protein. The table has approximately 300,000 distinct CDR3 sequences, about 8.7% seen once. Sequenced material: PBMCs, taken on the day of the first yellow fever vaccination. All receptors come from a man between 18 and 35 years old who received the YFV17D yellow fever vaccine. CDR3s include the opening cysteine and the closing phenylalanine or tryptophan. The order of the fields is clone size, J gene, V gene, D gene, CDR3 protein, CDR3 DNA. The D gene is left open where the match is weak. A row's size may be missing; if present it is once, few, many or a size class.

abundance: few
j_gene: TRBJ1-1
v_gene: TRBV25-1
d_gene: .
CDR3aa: CASSRTSDTEAFF
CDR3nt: TGTGCCAGCAGCCGGACATCAGACACTGAAGCTTTCTTT

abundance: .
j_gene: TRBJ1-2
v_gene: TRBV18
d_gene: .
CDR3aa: CASSPDRYSYGYTF
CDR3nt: TGTGCCAGCTCCCCAGACCGATACTCCTATGGCTACACCTTC

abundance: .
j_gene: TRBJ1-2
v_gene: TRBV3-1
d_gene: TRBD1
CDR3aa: CASSRGGDSVYTF
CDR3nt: TGTGCCAGCAGCCGAGGGGGGGACAGCGTCTACACCTTC

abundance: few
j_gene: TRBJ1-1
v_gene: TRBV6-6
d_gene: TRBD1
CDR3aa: CASSYSRQGVAFF
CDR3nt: TGTGCCAGCAGTTACTCTAGGCAGGGGGTGGCTTTCTTT

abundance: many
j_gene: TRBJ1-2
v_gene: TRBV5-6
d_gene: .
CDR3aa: CASSRGHLDYGYTF
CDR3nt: TGTGCCAGCAGCCGGGGACACTTAGACTATGGCTACACCTTC

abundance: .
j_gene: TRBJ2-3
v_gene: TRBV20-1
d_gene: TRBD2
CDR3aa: CSARLTSGGPGDTQYF
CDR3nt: TGCAGTGCTAGACTGACTAGCGGGGGACCCGGGGATACGCAGTATTTT

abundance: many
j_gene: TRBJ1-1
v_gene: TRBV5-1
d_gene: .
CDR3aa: CASSLAAGNTEAFF
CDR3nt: TGTGCCAGCAGCTTAGCCGCAGGGAACACTGAAGCTTTCTTT

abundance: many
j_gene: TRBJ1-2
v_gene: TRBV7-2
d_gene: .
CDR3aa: CASSSDRQYGYTF
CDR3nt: TGTGCCAGCAGCTCCGACAGGCAGTATGGCTACACCTTC

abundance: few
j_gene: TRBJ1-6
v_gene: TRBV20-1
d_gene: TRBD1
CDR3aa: CSASGQATNNSPLHF
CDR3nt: TGCAGTGCGTCGGGACAGGCCACCAATAATTCACCCCTCCACTTT

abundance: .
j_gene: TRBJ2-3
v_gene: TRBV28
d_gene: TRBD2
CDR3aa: CASRLPGGGTDTQYF
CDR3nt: TGTGCCAGCAGGTTACCGGGGGGGGGCACAGATACGCAGTATTTT

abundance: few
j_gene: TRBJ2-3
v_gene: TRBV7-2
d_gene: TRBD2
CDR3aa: CASSPALAGAYGDTQYF
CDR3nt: TGTGCCAGCAGCCCCGCCCTAGCGGGGGCCTACGGAGATACGCAGTATTTT

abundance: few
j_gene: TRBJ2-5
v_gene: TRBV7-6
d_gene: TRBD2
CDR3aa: CASNNGTSGKETQYF
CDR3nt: TGTGCCAGCAACAATGGGACTAGCGGTAAAGAGACCCAGTACTTC

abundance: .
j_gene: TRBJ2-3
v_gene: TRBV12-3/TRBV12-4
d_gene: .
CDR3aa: CASSFRRGSSTDTQYF
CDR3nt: TGTGCCAGCAGTTTCCGCAGGGGATCGTCCACAGATACGCAGTATTTT

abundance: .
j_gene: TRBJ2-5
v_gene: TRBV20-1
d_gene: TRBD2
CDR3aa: CSARPSGRPSYQETQYF
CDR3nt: TGCAGTGCGCGACCTAGCGGCCGGCCTTCGTACCAAGAGACCCAGTACTTC

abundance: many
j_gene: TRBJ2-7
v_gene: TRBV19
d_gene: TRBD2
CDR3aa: CASRGLAGGRFGEQYF
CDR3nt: TGTGCCAGTAGAGGACTAGCGGGGGGCCGATTCGGGGAGCAGTACTTC

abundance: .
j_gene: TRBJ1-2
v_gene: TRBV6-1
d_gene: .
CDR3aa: CASSRFGDYGYTF
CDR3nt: TGTGCCAGCTCCAGGTTCGGGGACTATGGCTACACCTTC

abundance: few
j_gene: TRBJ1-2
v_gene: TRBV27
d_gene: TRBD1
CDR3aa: CASSKYGTDYGYTF
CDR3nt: TGTGCCAGCAGTAAATACGGGACAGACTATGGCTACACCTTC

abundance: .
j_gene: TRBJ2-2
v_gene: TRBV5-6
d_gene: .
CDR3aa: CASSPGGGRPNTGELFF
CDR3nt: TGTGCCAGCAGCCCCGGAGGCGGGCGACCGAACACCGGGGAGCTGTTTTTT

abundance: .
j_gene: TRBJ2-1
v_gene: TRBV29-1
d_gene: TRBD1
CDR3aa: CSVVGFEDRLANEQFF
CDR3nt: TGCAGCGTTGTAGGTTTTGAGGACAGGCTGGCTAATGAGCAGTTCTTC

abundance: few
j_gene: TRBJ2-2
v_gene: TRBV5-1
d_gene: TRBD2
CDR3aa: CASSLVLAGNTGELFF
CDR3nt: TGCGCCAGCAGCTTGGTTTTAGCGGGGAACACCGGGGAGCTGTTTTTT

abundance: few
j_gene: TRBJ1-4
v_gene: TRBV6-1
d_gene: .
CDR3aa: CASSISIRVEKLFF
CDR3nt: TGTGCCAGCAGTATCTCCATCAGGGTGGAAAAACTGTTTTTT

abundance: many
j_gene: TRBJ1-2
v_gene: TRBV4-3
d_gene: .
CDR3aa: CASSQAPASGRAF
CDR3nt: TGCGCCAGCAGCCAAGCCCCGGCCTCTGGGAGGGCCTTC

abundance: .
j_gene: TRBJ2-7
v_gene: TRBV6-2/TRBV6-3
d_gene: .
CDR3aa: CASRRGSSYEQYF
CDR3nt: TGTGCCAGCAGGCGGGGCAGCTCCTACGAGCAGTACTTC

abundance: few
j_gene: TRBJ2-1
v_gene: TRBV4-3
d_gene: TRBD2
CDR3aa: CASSQDRGGHVYNEQFF
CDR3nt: TGCGCCAGCAGCCAAGATCGCGGGGGGCATGTCTACAATGAGCAGTTCTTC

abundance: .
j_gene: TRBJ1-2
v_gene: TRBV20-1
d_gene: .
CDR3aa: CSASKSGYGGYTF
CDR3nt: TGCAGTGCCTCAAAGTCGGGATATGGTGGCTACACCTTC

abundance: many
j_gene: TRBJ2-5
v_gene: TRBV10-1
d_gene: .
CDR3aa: CAAEGNQETQYF
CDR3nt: TGCGCCGCCGAGGGGAACCAAGAGACCCAGTACTTC

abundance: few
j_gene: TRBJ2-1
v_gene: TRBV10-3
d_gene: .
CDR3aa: CAISEVRTASYNEQFF
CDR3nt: TGTGCCATCAGTGAGGTCCGGACAGCTTCCTACAATGAGCAGTTCTTC

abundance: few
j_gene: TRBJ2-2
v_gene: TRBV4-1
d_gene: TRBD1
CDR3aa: CASSQIDRGRDYAGELFF
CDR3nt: TGCGCCAGCAGCCAGATTGACAGGGGGCGCGACTACGCCGGGGAGCTGTTTTTT

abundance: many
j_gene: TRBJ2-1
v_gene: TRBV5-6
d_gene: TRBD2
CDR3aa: CASSPVGGGISPGEQFF
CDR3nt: TGTGCCAGCAGCCCGGTGGGGGGGGGAATTTCGCCGGGTGAGCAGTTCTTC